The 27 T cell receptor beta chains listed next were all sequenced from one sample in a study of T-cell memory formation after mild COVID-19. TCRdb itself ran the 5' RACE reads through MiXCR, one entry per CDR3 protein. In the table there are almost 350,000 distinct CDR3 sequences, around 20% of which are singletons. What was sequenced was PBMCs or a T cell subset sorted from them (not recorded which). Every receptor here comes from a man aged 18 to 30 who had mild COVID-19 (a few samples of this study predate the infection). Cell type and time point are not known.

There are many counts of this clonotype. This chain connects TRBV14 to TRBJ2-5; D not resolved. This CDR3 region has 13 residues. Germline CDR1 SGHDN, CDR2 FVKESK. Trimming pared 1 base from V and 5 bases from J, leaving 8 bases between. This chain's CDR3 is CASSQAQRETQYF. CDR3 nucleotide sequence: TGTGCCAGCAGCCAAGCACAGAGGGAGACCCAGTACTTC.

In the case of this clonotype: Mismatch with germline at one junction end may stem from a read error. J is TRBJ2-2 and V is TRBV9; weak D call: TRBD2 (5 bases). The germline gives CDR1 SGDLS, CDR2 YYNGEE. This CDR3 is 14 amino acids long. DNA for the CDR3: TGTGCCAGCAGCGTACTGTCAAGCACCGGGGAGATGTTTTTT. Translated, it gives CASSVLSSTGEMFF.

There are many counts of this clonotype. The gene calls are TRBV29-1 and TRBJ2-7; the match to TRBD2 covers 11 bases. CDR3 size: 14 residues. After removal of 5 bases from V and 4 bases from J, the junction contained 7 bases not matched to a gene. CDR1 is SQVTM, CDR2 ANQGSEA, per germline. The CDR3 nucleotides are TGCAGCGTTCCCTCTAGCGGGGGGTCGTACGAGCAGTACTTC. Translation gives CSVPSSGGSYEQYF.

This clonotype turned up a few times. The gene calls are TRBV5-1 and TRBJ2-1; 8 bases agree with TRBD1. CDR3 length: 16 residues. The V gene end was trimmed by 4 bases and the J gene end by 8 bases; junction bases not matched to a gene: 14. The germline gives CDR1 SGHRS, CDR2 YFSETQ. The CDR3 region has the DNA TGCGCCAGCAGCAGCTCCCGGACAGGGATATCCGATGAGCAGTTCTTC. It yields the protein CASSSSRTGISDEQFF.

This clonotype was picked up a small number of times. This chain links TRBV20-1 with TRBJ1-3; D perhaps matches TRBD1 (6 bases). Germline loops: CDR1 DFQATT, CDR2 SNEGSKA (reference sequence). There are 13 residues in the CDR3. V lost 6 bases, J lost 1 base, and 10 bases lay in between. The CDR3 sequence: CSANRVSGNTIYF. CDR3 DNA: TGCAGTGCCAACAGGGTTTCTGGAAACACCATATATTTT.

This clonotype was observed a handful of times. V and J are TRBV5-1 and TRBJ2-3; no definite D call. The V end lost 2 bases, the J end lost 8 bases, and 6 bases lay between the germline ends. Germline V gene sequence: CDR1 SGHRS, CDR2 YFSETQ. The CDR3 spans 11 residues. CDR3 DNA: TGCGCCAGCAGCTTCAGAGGTACGCAGTATTTT. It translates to CASSFRGTQYF.

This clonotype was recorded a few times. CDR3: CASLRAGELFF. CDR3 nucleotide sequence: TGCGCCAGTTTGAGGGCCGGGGAGCTGTTTTTT. This chain joins TRBV10-2 and TRBJ2-2; TRBD2 might be the D (5 bases). The CDR3 has 11 amino acids. Trimming stripped 9 bases from V and 6 bases from J, with 8 bases between. Germline lookup yields CDR1 WSHSY and CDR2 SAAADI.

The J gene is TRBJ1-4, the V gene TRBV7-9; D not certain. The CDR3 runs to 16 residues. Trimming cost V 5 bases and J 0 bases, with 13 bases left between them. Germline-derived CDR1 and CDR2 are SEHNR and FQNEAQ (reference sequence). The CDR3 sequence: CASSRDSLATNEKLFF. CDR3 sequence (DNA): TGTGCCAGCAGCCGCGATAGTCTTGCAACTAATGAAAAACTGTTTTTT.

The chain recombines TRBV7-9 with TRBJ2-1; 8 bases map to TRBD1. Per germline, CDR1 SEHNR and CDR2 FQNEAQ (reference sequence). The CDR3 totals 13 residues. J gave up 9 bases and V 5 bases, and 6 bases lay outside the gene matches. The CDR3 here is CASSPRQGTEQFF. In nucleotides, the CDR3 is TGTGCCAGCAGCCCACGACAGGGGACTGAGCAGTTCTTC. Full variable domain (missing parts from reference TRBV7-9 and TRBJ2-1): DTGVSQNPRHKITKRGQNVTFRCDPISEHNRLYWYRQTLGQGPEFLTYFQNEAQLEKSRLLSDRFSAERPKGSFSTLEIQRTEQGDSAMYLCASSPRQGTEQFFGPGTRLTVL.

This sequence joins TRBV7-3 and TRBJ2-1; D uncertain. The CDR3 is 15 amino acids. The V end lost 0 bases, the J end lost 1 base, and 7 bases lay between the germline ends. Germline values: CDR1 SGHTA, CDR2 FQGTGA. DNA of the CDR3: TGTGCCAGCAGCTTAACCGGGCAATCCTACAATGAGCAGTTCTTC. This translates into CASSLTGQSYNEQFF.

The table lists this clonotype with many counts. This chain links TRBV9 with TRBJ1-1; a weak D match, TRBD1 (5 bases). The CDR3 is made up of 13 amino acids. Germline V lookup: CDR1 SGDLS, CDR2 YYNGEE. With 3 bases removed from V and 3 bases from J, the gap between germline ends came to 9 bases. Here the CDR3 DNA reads TGTGCCAGCAGCGGCAGGGCGGACACTGAAGCTTTCTTT. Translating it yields CASSGRADTEAFF.

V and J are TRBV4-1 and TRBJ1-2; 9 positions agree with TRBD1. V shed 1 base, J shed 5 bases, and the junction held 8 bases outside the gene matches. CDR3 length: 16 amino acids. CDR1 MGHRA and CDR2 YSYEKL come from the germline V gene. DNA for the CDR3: TGCGCCAGCAGCCAAGGTACCCTGACAGGGGGATATGGCTACACCTTC. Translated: CASSQGTLTGGYGYTF.

CDR3 region: CASSPQGQAYGYTF. CDR3 nucleotides: TGCGCCAGCAGCCCCCAAGGACAGGCCTATGGCTACACCTTC. The chain employs TRBV5-1 and TRBJ1-2; 7 bases line up with TRBD1. Germline-derived CDR1 and CDR2 are SGHRS and YFSETQ. CDR3 length: 14 amino acids. The V and J ends lost 4 bases and 4 bases, in that order; junction bases with no gene match: 7. Variable domain in full (rest from reference TRBV5-1 and TRBJ1-2): KAGVTQTPRYLIKTRGQQVTLSCSPISGHRSVSWYQQTPGQGLQFLFEYFSETQRNKGNFPGRFSGRQFSNSRSEMNVSTLELGDSALYLCASSPQGQAYGYTFGSGTRLTVV.

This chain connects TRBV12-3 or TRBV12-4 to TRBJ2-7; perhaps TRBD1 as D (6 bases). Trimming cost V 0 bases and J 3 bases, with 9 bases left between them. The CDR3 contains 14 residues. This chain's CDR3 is CASSLAPGVYEQYV. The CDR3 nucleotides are TGTGCCAGCAGTTTAGCCCCAGGGGTCTACGAGCAGTACGTC.

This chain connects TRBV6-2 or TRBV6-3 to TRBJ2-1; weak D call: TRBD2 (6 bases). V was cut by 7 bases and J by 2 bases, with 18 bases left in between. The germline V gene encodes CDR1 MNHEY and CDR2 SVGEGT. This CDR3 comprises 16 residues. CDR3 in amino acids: CASNTGAGLPYNEQFF. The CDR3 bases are TGTGCCAGCAACACTGGGGCAGGACTACCCTACAATGAGCAGTTCTTC.

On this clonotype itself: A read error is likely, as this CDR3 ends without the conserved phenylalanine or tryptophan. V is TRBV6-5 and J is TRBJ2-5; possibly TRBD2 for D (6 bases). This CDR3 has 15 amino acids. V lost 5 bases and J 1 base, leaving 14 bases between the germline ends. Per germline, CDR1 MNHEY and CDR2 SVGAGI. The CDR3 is CASSPLGGTQETQYI. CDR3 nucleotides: TGTGCCAGCAGTCCCCTGGGGGGAACCCAAGAGACCCAGTACATC.

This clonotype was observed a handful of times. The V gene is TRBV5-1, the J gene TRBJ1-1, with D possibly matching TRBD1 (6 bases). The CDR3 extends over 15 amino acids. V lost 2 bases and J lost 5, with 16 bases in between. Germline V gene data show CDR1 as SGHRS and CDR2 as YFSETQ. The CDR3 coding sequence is TGCGCCAGCAGCTTAGATAAACAGGGAAGGACTGAAGCTTTCTTT. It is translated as CASSLDKQGRTEAFF.

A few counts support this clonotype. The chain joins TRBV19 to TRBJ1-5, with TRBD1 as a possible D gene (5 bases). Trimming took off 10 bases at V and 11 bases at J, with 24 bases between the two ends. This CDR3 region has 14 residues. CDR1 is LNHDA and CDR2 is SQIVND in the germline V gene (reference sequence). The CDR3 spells CATTPGWGIGTQHF. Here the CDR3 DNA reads TGTGCCACCACCCCAGGATGGGGGATCGGGACCCAGCATTTT.

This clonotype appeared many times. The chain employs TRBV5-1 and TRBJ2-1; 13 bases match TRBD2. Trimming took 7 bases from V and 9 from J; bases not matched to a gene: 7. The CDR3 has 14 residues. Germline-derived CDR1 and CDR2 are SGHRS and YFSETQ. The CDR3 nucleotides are TGCGCCAGCGCAGGGACTAGCGGGATGGGTGAGCAGTTCTTC. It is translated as CASAGTSGMGEQFF.

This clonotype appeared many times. This chain's CDR3 is CAISRQEFQEQFF. CDR3 coding DNA: TGTGCCATCAGTCGACAGGAATTCCAAGAGCAGTTCTTC. The chain employs TRBV10-3 and TRBJ2-1; weak D call: TRBD1 (6 bases). Germline loops: CDR1 ENHRY, CDR2 SYGVKD. CDR3 size: 13 residues. With 5 bases removed from V and 10 bases from J, the gap between germline ends came to 15 bases.

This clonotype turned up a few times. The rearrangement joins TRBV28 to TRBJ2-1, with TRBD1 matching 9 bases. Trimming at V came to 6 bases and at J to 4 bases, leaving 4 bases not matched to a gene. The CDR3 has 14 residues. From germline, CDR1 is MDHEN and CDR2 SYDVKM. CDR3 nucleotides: TGTGCCAGCAGGGGGACAGGGTTGTACAATGAGCAGTTCTTC. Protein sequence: CASRGTGLYNEQFF. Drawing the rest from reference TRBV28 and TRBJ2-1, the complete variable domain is DVKVTQSSRYLVKRTGEKVFLECVQDMDHENMFWYRQDPGLGLRLIYFSYDVKMKEKGDIPEGYSVSREKKERFSLILESASTNQTSMYLCASRGTGLYNEQFFGPGTRLTVL.

The CDR3 here is CASSYWDGRSYNEQFF. The CDR3 DNA reads as TGTGCCAGCAGTTACTGGGACGGTCGCTCCTACAATGAGCAGTTCTTC. This chain uses TRBV6-5 with TRBJ2-1, with D perhaps being TRBD1 or TRBD2 (5 bases each). V lost 1 base to trimming and J lost 0 bases, with 10 bases between them. CDR1 is MNHEY, CDR2 SVGAGI, per germline. This CDR3 has 16 residues.

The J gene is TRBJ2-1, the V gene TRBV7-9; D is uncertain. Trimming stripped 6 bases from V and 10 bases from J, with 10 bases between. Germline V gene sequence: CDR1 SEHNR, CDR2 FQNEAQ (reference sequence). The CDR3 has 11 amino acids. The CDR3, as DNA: TGTGCCAGCAGTTCCAGGCGGGAGCAGTTCTTC. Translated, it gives CASSSRREQFF.

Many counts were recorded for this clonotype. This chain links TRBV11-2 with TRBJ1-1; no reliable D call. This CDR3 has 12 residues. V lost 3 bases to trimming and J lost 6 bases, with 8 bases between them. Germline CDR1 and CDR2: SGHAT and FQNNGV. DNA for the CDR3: TGTGCCAGCAGCTTCCCGGGAGCTGAAGCTTTCTTT. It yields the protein CASSFPGAEAFF.

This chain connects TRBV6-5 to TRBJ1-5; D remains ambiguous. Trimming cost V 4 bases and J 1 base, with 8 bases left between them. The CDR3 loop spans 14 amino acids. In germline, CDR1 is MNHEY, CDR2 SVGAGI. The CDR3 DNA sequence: TGTGCCAGCAGTTCCCATCGGAGCAATCAGCCCCAGCATTTT. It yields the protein CASSSHRSNQPQHF.

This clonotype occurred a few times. The CDR3: CASGPSPVLNYGYTF. Here the CDR3 DNA reads TGCGCCAGCGGTCCGTCGCCAGTCTTAAACTATGGCTACACCTTC. The gene calls are TRBV5-1 and TRBJ1-2; unclear D gene. Germline V CDR1 and CDR2: SGHRS, YFSETQ. V was trimmed by 7 bases and J by 2 bases, leaving 18 bases between them. This CDR3 is 15 amino acids long.

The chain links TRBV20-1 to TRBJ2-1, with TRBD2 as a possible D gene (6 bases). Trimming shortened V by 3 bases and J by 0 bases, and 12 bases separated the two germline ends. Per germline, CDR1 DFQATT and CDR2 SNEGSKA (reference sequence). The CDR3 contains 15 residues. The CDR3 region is CSARNRGSSYNEQFF. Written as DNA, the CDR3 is TGCAGTGCTAGGAACCGGGGGAGCTCCTACAATGAGCAGTTCTTC.